Listed below are T cell receptor beta chains from one sample, sequenced in a study of beta chain features in type 1 diabetes. TCRdb keeps only in-frame clones here, not all; method: immunoSEQ multiplex PCR. This sample has about 710,000 clones; around an eighth occur once, and the top ten carry less than 0.04%. The sequenced sample was naive CD4+ T cells from blood. These receptor sequences come from a man aged 18 to 29 with type 1 diabetes. Each CDR3 is given with its conserved first and last residue. D genes are given only for firm matches. Clone size is stated in some rows and not others, as once, few, many or a class when expanded.

CASSGSYNSPLHF | TGTGCCAGCAGTGGCTCCTATAATTCACCCCTCCACTTT | TRBJ1-6 | few | NA | TRBV6-1
CAWRGIVSRPWSGNTIYF | TGTGCCTGGAGAGGTATTGTGTCCCGTCCGTGGTCTGGAAACACCATATATTTT | TRBJ1-3 | few | NA | TRBV30
CASSFSGRAGNGDTQYF | TGTGCCAGCAGCTTTAGCGGGAGGGCCGGGAATGGAGATACGCAGTATTTT | TRBJ2-3 | few | TRBD2 | TRBV7-2
CAWNFGRSDSPLHF | TGTGCCTGGAATTTCGGAAGGTCAGACTCACCCCTCCACTTT | TRBJ1-6 | NA | NA | TRBV30
CASSFLRTSGSHEQYF | TGTGCCAGCAGTTTCCTTCGGACTAGCGGGAGTCACGAGCAGTACTTC | TRBJ2-7 | NA | TRBD2 | TRBV6-5
CASSIAASPGANVLTF | TGTGCCAGTAGTATCGCAGCTTCTCCTGGGGCCAACGTCCTGACTTTC | TRBJ2-6 | NA | NA | TRBV19
CASSLRVGDEQYF | TGTGCCAGCAGCTTAAGGGTGGGGGACGAGCAGTACTTC | TRBJ2-7 | few | NA | TRBV7-6
CASSLNKGQGSYEQYF | TGTGCCAGCAGCTTAAATAAGGGACAGGGCTCCTACGAGCAGTACTTC | TRBJ2-7 | NA | TRBD1 | TRBV11-2
CASSLLIYSSGNTIYF | TGTGCCAGCAGCCTGCTGATCTACTCCTCTGGAAACACCATATATTTT | TRBJ1-3 | NA | NA | TRBV11-2
CASSTGTDNQPQHF | TGCGCCAGCAGCACCGGGACAGATAATCAGCCCCAGCATTTT | TRBJ1-5 | NA | TRBD1 | TRBV5-1
CASSQQSFAGGIDEQYF | TGTGCCAGCAGCCAGCAAAGTTTTGCGGGAGGCATAGACGAGCAGTACTTC | TRBJ2-7 | NA | TRBD2 | TRBV4-2
CASSLRLADYNEQFF | TGTGCCAGCAGCCTCCGACTAGCGGACTACAATGAGCAGTTCTTC | TRBJ2-1 | few | TRBD2 | TRBV7-2
CASSDSIDTEAFF | TGTGCCAGCAGTGACTCGATTGACACTGAAGCTTTCTTT | TRBJ1-1 | few | NA | TRBV6-4
CASSLNRERGEQYF | TGCGCCAGCAGCTTGAACAGGGAGAGAGGCGAGCAGTACTTC | TRBJ2-7 | NA | NA | TRBV5-1
CASSYYDSYGYTF | TGTGCCAGCAGTTACTACGACAGCTATGGCTACACCTTC | TRBJ1-2 | NA | NA | TRBV6-5
CASSLASYEQFF | TGTGCCAGCAGTTTAGCTAGCTATGAGCAGTTCTTC | TRBJ2-1 | few | NA | TRBV28
CASGLEAGQETQYF | TGTGCTAGTGGTTTGGAGGCCGGGCAAGAGACCCAGTACTTC | TRBJ2-5 | NA | NA | TRBV12-5
CASSSRDRRATNEKLFF | TGTGCCAGCAGCTCCCGGGACAGGCGCGCAACTAATGAAAAACTGTTTTTT | TRBJ1-4 | NA | TRBD1 | TRBV13
CATSRDRYSLVHNYGYTF | TGTGCCACCAGCAGAGATCGGTACAGTCTCGTGCATAACTATGGCTACACCTTC | TRBJ1-2 | NA | NA | TRBV15
CASSFNSGSYNEQFF | TGCGCCAGCAGCTTTAATAGCGGATCCTACAATGAGCAGTTCTTC | TRBJ2-1 | few | NA | TRBV5-1
CASSLADTYNEQFF | TGCGCCAGCAGCTTAGCGGATACTTACAATGAGCAGTTCTTC | TRBJ2-1 | few | NA | TRBV5-1
CASSVGAHRLNTEAFF | TGTGCCAGCAGCGTAGGAGCCCACAGATTGAACACTGAAGCTTTCTTT | TRBJ1-1 | few | NA | TRBV9
CSVPGPGEQYF | TGCAGCGTTCCGGGACCCGGGGAGCAGTACTTC | TRBJ2-7 | few | NA | TRBV29-1
CASSQGASLSRSYNEQFF | TGTGCCAGCAGCCAGGGGGCTAGCCTTTCCAGATCCTACAATGAGCAGTTCTTC | TRBJ2-1 | NA | TRBD1 | TRBV7-9
CAVKMVNEQFF | TGTGCCGTGAAGATGGTAAATGAGCAGTTCTTC | TRBJ2-1 | few | NA | TRBV11-2
CSVQGAGSNYGYTF | TGCAGCGTCCAGGGGGCAGGGTCTAACTATGGCTACACCTTC | TRBJ1-2 | NA | TRBD1 | TRBV29-1
CASSLGHNNQPQHF | TGTGCCAGCAGCTTAGGACATAACAATCAGCCCCAGCATTTT | TRBJ1-5 | NA | NA | TRBV7-8
CASSIKGASGYTF | TGTGCCAGCAGTATTAAGGGGGCATCGGGCTACACCTTC | TRBJ1-2 | few | TRBD1 | TRBV28
CASSSGTLETQYF | TGTGCCAGCTCATCGGGGACTCTGGAGACCCAGTACTTC | TRBJ2-5 | NA | NA | TRBV18
CAWRGLAGNTGELFF | TGTGCCTGGAGGGGACTAGCGGGGAACACCGGGGAGCTGTTTTTT | TRBJ2-2 | few | TRBD2 | TRBV30
CASSPGDTEAFF | TGTGCCAGCTCCCCCGGGGACACTGAAGCTTTCTTT | TRBJ1-1 | few | NA | TRBV18
CASSWGSGDPKNIQYF | TGTGCCAGCAGTTGGGGGAGTGGTGATCCCAAAAACATTCAGTACTTC | TRBJ2-4 | NA | NA | TRBV6-5